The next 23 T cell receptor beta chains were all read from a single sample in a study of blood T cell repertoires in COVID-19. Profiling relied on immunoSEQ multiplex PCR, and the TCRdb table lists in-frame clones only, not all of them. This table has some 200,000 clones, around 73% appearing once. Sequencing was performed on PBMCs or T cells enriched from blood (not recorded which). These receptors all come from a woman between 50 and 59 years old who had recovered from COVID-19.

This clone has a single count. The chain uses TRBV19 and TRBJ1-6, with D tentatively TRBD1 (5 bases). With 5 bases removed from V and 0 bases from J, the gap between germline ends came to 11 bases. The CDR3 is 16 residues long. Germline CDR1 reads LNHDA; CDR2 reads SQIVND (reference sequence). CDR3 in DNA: TGTGCCAGTAGTGGAAGGGGTAGCTCCTATAATTCACCCCTCCACTTT. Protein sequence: CASSGRGSSYNSPLHF.

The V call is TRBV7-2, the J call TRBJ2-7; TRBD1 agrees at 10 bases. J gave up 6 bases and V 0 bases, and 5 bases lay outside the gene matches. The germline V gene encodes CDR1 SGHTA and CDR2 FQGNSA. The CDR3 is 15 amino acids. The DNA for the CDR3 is TGTGCCAGCAGCTTAGCCGGGACAGGGGTTGCCGAGCAGTACTTC. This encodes CASSLAGTGVAEQYF. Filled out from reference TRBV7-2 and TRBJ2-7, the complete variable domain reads GAGVSQSPSNKVTEKGKDVELRCDPISGHTALYWYRQSLGQGLEFLIYFQGNSAPDKSGLPSDRFSAERTGGSVSTLTIQRTQQEDSAVYLCASSLAGTGVAEQYFGPGTRLTVT.

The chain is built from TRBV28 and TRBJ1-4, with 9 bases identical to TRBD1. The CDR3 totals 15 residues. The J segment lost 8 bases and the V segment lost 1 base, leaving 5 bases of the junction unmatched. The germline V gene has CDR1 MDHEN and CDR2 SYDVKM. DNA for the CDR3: TGTGCCAGCAGTTTATTGGGACAGGGTAGGGAAAAACTGTTTTTT. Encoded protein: CASSLLGQGREKLFF.

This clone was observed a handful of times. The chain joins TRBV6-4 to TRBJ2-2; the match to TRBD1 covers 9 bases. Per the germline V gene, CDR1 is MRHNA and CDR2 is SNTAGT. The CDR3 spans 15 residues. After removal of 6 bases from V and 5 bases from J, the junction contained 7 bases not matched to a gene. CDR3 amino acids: CASRLQGAETGELFF. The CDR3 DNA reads TGTGCCAGCAGACTACAGGGGGCGGAAACCGGGGAGCTGTTTTTT.

CDR3 in amino acids: CASKPPGDNEQFF. In nucleotides, the CDR3 is TGTGCCAGCAAACCTCCGGGAGACAATGAGCAGTTCTTC. V usage is TRBV6-5 and J usage is TRBJ2-1, with D possibly TRBD2 on 6 matching bases. V was trimmed by 7 bases and J by 5 bases, leaving 12 bases between them. From germline, CDR1 is MNHEY and CDR2 SVGAGI. This CDR3 contains 13 residues.

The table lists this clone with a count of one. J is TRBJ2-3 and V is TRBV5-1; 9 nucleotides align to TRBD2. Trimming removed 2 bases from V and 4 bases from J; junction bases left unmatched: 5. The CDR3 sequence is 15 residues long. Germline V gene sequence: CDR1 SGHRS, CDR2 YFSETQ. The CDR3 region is CASSLGGRASDTQYF. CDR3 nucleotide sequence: TGCGCCAGCAGCTTAGGCGGGAGGGCCTCAGATACGCAGTATTTT.

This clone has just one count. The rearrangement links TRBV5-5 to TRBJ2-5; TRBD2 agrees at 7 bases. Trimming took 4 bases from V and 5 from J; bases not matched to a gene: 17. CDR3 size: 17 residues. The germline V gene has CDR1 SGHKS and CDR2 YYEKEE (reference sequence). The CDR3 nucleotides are TGTGCCAGCAGCCTATCCGCCCCCGCTAGCGGCGGGGAGACCCAGTACTTC. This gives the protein CASSLSAPASGGETQYF.

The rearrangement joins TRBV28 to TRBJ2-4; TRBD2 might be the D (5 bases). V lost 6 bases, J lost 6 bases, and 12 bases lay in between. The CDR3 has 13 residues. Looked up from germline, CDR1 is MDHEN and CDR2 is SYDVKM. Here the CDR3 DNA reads TGTGCCAGCAGCCGGCCGGCGGGAAACATTCAGTACTTC. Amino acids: CASSRPAGNIQYF.

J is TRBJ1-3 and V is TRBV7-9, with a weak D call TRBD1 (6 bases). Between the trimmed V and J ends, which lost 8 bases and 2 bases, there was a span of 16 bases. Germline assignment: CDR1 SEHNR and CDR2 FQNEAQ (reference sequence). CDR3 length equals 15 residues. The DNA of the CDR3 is TGTGCCAGCGAAAACAGGGTTGTTGCTGGAAACACCATATATTTT. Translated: CASENRVVAGNTIYF.

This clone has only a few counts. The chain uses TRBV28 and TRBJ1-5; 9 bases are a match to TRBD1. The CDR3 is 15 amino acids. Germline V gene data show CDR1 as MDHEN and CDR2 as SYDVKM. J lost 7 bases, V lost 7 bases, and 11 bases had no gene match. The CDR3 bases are TGTGCCAGCATTCCTTCTGAACAGGGGGCACAGCCCCAGCATTTT. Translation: CASIPSEQGAQPQHF.

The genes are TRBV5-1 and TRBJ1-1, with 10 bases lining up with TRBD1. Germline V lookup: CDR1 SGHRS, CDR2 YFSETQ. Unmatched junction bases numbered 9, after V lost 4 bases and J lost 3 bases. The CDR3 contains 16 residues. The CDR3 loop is CASSRRVGQGDTEAFF. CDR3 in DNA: TGCGCCAGCAGCAGGCGGGTAGGACAGGGGGACACTGAAGCTTTCTTT.

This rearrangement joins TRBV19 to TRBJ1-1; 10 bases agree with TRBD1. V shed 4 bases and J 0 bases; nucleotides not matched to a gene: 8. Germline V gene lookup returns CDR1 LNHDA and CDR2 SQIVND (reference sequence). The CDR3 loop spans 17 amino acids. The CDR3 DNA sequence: TGTGCCAGTAGTAGCGACGGGACAGGGGCCATGAACACTGAAGCTTTCTTT. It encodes CASSSDGTGAMNTEAFF.

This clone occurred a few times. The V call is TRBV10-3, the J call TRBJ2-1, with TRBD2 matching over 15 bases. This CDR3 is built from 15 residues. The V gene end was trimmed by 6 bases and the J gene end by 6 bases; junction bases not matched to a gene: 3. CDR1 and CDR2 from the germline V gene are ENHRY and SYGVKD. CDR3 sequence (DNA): TGTGCCATCAGCGGGACTAGCGGGAGGTCCAATGAGCAGTTCTTC. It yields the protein CAISGTSGRSNEQFF.

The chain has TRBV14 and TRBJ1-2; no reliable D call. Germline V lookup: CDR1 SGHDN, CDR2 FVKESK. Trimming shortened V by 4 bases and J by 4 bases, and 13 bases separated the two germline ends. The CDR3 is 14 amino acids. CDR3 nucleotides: TGTGCCAGCAGCCCATCCGGAGTGACCTATGGCTACACCTTC. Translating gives CASSPSGVTYGYTF.

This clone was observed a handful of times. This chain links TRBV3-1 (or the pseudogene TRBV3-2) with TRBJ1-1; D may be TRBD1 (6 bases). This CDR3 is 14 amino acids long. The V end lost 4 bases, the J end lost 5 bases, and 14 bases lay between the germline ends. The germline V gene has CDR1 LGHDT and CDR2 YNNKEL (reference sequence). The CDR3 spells CASSRQGPGTEAFF. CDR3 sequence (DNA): TGTGCCAGCAGCCGTCAGGGGCCGGGGACTGAAGCTTTCTTT.

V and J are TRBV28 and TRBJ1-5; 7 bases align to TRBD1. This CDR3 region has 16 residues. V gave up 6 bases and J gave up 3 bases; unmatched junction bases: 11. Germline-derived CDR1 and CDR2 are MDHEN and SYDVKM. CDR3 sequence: CASSSISGQLNQPQHF. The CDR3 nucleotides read TGTGCCAGCAGCTCCATTTCGGGACAGCTCAATCAGCCCCAGCATTTT.

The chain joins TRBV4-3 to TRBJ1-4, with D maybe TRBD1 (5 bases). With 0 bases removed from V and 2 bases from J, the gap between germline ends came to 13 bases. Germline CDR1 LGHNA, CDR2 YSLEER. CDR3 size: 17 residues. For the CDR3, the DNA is TGCGCCAGCAGCCAAGATAACGTGGGGCCTACTAATGAAAAACTGTTTTTT. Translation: CASSQDNVGPTNEKLFF.

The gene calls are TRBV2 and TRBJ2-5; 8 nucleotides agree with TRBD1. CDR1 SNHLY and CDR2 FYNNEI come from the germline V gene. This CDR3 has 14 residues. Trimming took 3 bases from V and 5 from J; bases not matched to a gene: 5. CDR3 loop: CASSEQGAGETQYF. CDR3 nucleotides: TGTGCCAGCAGTGAGCAGGGGGCAGGGGAGACCCAGTACTTC.

In DNA, the CDR3 is TGTGCCACCAGTGATTCCGGGTCGGGCTCCTACGAGCAGTACTTC. This sequence encodes CATSDSGSGSYEQYF. This chain links TRBV24-1 with TRBJ2-7; D unresolved. The CDR3 contains 15 residues. CDR1 and CDR2 from the germline V gene are KGHDR and SFDVKD. V was shortened by 2 bases and J by 0 bases, with 10 bases between the two germline ends.

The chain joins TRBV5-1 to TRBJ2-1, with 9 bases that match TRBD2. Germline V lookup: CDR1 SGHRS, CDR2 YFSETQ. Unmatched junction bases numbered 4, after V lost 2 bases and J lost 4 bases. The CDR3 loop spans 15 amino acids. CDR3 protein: CASSFLAGEYNEQFF. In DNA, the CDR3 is TGCGCCAGCAGCTTCTTAGCGGGGGAGTACAATGAGCAGTTCTTC.

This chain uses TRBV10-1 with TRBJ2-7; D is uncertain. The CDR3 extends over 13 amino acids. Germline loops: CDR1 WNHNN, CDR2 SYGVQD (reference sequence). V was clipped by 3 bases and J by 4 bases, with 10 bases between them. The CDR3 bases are TGCGCCAGCAGTGATGGTAGCAGTTACGAGCAGTACTTC. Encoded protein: CASSDGSSYEQYF.

CDR3 protein: CASTINNQPQHF. The CDR3 coding sequence is TGTGCCAGCACCATCAACAATCAGCCCCAGCATTTT. V usage is TRBV7-2 and J usage is TRBJ1-5; no definite D call. The CDR3 is 12 amino acids. Germline V gene sequence: CDR1 SGHTA, CDR2 FQGNSA. Trimming pared 7 bases from V and 3 bases from J, leaving 7 bases between.

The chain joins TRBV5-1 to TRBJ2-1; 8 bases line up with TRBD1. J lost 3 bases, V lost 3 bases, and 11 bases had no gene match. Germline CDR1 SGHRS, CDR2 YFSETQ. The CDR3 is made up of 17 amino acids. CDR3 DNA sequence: TGCGCCAGCAGCTGGGATGCCGGTACAGGGGGCTACAATGAGCAGTTCTTC. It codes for CASSWDAGTGGYNEQFF.